This TCR beta chain emerged from a study of T cells in Graves' hyperthyroidism and ophthalmopathy. Uncontrolled infection, other autoimmune disease, pregnancy or lactation barred patients from enrollment. Initially, at the first diagnosis of hyperthyroidism and before any ophthalmopathy symptoms, blood was sampled. The sample holds a few counts of this clonotype. Its specificity is unknown. Researchers amplified the TCR beta CDR3 regions from RNA transcripts. The HTBI primer set served for first-round RT-PCR of the TCR CDR3. Via MiXCR, TCRdb re-called the multiplex PCR reads, giving one row per CDR3 protein. The sample holds around 380,000 distinct CDR3 sequences, approximately 15% seen once. Findings and caveats of the study: In blood, most of the thyroid clonotypes expanded above 0.001 were also present. Ophthalmopathy could be told apart from stable hyperthyroidism with a 13 V-J model.

The sample was blood. This TCR came from a man aged 30-40 years with Graves' hyperthyroidism that later progressed to Graves' ophthalmopathy.

The CDR3 protein is CASSELWIGAWGSIQYF. Written as DNA, the CDR3 is TGTGCCAGCAGCGAGCTCTGGATTGGGGCGTGGGGTTCCATTCAGTACTTC. This rearrangement joins TRBV7-2 to TRBJ2-4; possible D gene TRBD1, 5 bases. The CDR3 length is 17 residues. The ends were cut back, 5 bases at V and 9 bases at J, with 26 bases in the middle. Germline V gene data show CDR1 as SGHTA and CDR2 as FQGNSA.